This T cell receptor beta chain was captured in a study of T-cell memory formation after mild COVID-19. TCRdb independently ran MiXCR on the 5' RACE reads; one entry per CDR3 protein. The sample has under 150,000 distinct CDR3 sequences, more than 15% seen once. In this sample, this clonotype turned up a few times. The CDR3 spans 15 residues. The V gene end was trimmed by 2 bases and the J gene end by 6 bases; junction bases not matched to a gene: 8. CDR1 is MNHEY, CDR2 SVGAGI, per germline. The TCR sequence derives from an adult woman who had mild COVID-19 (a few samples of this study predate the infection). Cell type and time point are not known. Source material: PBMCs or a T cell subset sorted from them (not recorded which). The chain joins TRBV6-5 to TRBJ2-7; 9 bases line up with TRBD2. For the CDR3, the DNA is TGTGCCAGCAGTTACAAGGCGGGAGGGAGGGTCGAGCAGTACTTC. Its translation: CASSYKAGGRVEQYF.